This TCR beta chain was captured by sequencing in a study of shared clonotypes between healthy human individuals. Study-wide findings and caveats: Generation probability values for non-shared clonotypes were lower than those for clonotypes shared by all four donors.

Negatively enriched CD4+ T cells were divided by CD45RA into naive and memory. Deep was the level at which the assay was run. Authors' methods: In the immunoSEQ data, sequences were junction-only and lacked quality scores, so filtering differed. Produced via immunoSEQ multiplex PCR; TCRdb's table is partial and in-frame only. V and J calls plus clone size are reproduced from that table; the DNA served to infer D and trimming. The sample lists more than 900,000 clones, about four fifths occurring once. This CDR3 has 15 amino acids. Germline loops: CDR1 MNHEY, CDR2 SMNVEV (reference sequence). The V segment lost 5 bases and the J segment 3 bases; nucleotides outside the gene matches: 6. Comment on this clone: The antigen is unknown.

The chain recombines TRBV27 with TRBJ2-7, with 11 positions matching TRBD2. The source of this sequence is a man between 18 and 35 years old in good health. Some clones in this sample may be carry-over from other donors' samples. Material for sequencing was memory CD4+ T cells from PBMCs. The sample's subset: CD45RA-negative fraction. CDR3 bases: TGTGCCAGCAGTCTAGCGGGAGGCACCCTCTACGAGCAGTACTTC. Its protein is CASSLAGGTLYEQYF.